The T cell receptor (beta chain) described here comes from a study of human T cells and chemical hapten exposure. Study-wide results and limits: TCRs above 1 in 1000 frequency did not change with DPC sensitization.

To note about this clonotype: Its antigen is still unknown.

TCRdb re-derived calls from the RACE reads in MiXCR, one entry per CDR3 protein. The sample includes 65,000 to 95,000 distinct CDR3 sequences, approximately 8.1% of them seen just once. Germline CDR1 reads SQVTM; CDR2 reads ANQGSEA. The CDR3 runs 14 residues. The V segment lost 4 bases and the J segment 4 bases; nucleotides outside the gene matches: 8. Stated time point: healthy volunteer bleed at 6 weeks. From whole blood left unfractionated, total RNA was extracted. The sequenced material came from whole blood. V gene TRBV29-1 combines with J gene TRBJ2-5; 8 nucleotides line up with TRBD2. The source of this sequence is a female donor in good health. Some clones in this sample may be carry-over from other donors' samples. The CDR3 DNA follows: TGCAGCGTTGTAACGGGGGGGATCCTAGAGACCCAGTACTTC. It is translated as CSVVTGGILETQYF.